Listed below are T cell receptor beta chains from one sample, sequenced in a study of blood T cells in healthy people across ages. TCRdb processed the 5' RACE reads anew with MiXCR; each CDR3 protein has one entry. The data contain approximately 900,000 distinct CDR3 sequences, under 35% of them seen just once; the ten biggest clones take up roughly 10%. The same sample was also used in a study of T cells of mothers and their children.

The sample was blood. These receptors came from a woman aged 40 to 50 in good health. Both conserved end residues are part of each CDR3. D genes are given only for firm matches. The size of a clone is reported for some rows only, either as once, few or many, or as a class for expanded clones.

V	J	size	D	DNA	CDR3
TRBV7-8	TRBJ2-5	many	TRBD2	TGTGCCAGCAGCTTATCGGGACTAGCGGGGGGGTACCAAGAGACCCAGTACTTC	CASSLSGLAGGYQETQYF
TRBV4-1	TRBJ1-3	-	-	TGCGCCAGCAGCCAAGGGCGGGGGAGGGGGAATGGAAACACCATATATTTT	CASSQGRGRGNGNTIYF
TRBV19	TRBJ2-5	few	-	TGTGCCAGTAGTTCCCCGGACAGTGGATGGCGGGACCAAGAGACCCAGTACTTC	CASSSPDSGWRDQETQYF
TRBV7-9	TRBJ2-7	-	-	TGTGCCGTGCCAGCAACGCACGAGCAGTACTTC	CAVPATHEQYF
TRBV29-1	TRBJ1-1	-	-	TGCAGCGGACTCACAGGGAACACTGAAGCTTTCTTT	CSGLTGNTEAFF
TRBV28	TRBJ2-1	-	-	TGTGCCAGCAGTCAGGCCCAACAGTACAATGAGCAGTTCTTC	CASSQAQQYNEQFF
TRBV7-9	TRBJ1-2	few	TRBD1	TGTGCCAGCAGCACCGGGACAGGGGAAGCCTATGGCTACACCTTC	CASSTGTGEAYGYTF
TRBV7-2	TRBJ2-5	-	TRBD1	TGTGCCAGCAGCTTAGAGGGGGGACAGGGGGACCAAGAGACCCAGTACTTC	CASSLEGGQGDQETQYF
TRBV11-1	TRBJ2-3	-	-	TGTGCCAGCAGCGGACTAAAATATAGCACAGATACGCAGTATTTT	CASSGLKYSTDTQYF
TRBV5-6	TRBJ2-2	-	TRBD2	TGTGCCAGCAGCACCCCGGGACTAGCGGCATCCGGGGAGCTGTTTTTT	CASSTPGLAASGELFF
TRBV29-1	TRBJ2-5	many	-	TGCAGCGTTAGTTCCTTGGAGACCCAGTACTTC	CSVSSLETQYF
TRBV29-1	TRBJ2-1	-	TRBD2	TGCAGCGTTGAAGATCTTCTAGCGGTAAGCTCCTACAATGAGCAGTTCTTC	CSVEDLLAVSSYNEQFF
TRBV7-8	TRBJ2-5	many	-	TGTGCCAGCAGCTTAGCGCGGCTGCTACAAGAGACCCAGTACTTC	CASSLARLLQETQYF
TRBV7-2	TRBJ1-2	few	TRBD1	TGTGCCAGCAGCTTACTCCCACAGGGGCTTTACGGCTACACCTTC	CASSLLPQGLYGYTF
TRBV27	TRBJ2-7	-	-	TGTGCCAGCAGTTTATTGGCACAAATCAAATACGAGCAGTACTTC	CASSLLAQIKYEQYF
TRBV20-1	TRBJ2-1	-	TRBD2	TGCAGTGCTAGAGGGTCTAGCGGGAGACCCTCCTACAATGAGCAGTTCTTC	CSARGSSGRPSYNEQFF
TRBV6-6	TRBJ1-2	-	TRBD1	TGTGCCAGCGGGCAGGGGGCTGGCTATGGTTACACCTTC	CASGQGAGYGYTF
TRBV28	TRBJ2-1	few	TRBD2	TGTGCCAGCGCAACGGGGGGGCAGAATGAGCAGTTCTTC	CASATGGQNEQFF
TRBV18	TRBJ2-1	many	-	TGTGCCAGCTCACCATTAGGGATCAACAATGAGCAGTTCTTC	CASSPLGINNEQFF
TRBV7-2	TRBJ2-7	few	-	TGTGCCAGCAGCTTAGGGTGGCAGGGATGGTACTCCAACTACGAGCAGTACTTC	CASSLGWQGWYSNYEQYF
TRBV20-1	TRBJ2-5	-	-	TGCAGTGCTAGGTCAATATACCGCGCCAGAAGTCAAGAGACCCAGTACTTC	CSARSIYRARSQETQYF
TRBV19	TRBJ1-2	few	-	TGTGCCAGTAGGGGGGAGTCGAACTATGGCTACACCTTC	CASRGESNYGYTF
TRBV6-5	TRBJ2-7	many	TRBD1	TGTGCCAGCAGTTACCTTGGACAGGGGAACGAGCAGTACTTC	CASSYLGQGNEQYF
TRBV4-2	TRBJ1-2	many	TRBD1	TGTGCCAGCAGCCAAACCGGGACAGGGCAGGGGTATGGCTACACCTTC	CASSQTGTGQGYGYTF
TRBV20-1	TRBJ1-2	-	-	TGCAGTGCTAGCTTGAGAAATGGCTACACCTTC	CSASLRNGYTF
TRBV18	TRBJ2-5	few	TRBD1	TGTGCCAGCTCACCACTCGGACAGGGAAAAGAGACCCAGTACTTC	CASSPLGQGKETQYF
TRBV12-3/TRBV12-4	TRBJ2-3	once	-	TGTGCCAGCAGTCCCACAGTTAGCGCAGATACGCAGTATTTT	CASSPTVSADTQYF
TRBV5-1	TRBJ2-1	-	TRBD1	TGCGCCACCAGACCCGGACAGGGGACTGAGCAGTTCTTC	CATRPGQGTEQFF
TRBV9	TRBJ2-1	few	-	TGTGCCAGCAGCGTGGAGGATTGGGAGACCCAGTTCTTC	CASSVEDWETQFF
TRBV4-2	TRBJ2-2	few	-	TGTGCCAGCAGCCATGAAAACACCGGGGAGCTGTTTTTT	CASSHENTGELFF
TRBV6-2/TRBV6-3	TRBJ1-5	few	TRBD1	TGTGCCAGCAGTCCCTACCCTCAGGGGGATGTCAATCAGCCCCAGCATTTT	CASSPYPQGDVNQPQHF
TRBV2	TRBJ1-2	many	-	TGTGCCAGCAGTGACTATGGCTACACCTTC	CASSDYGYTF
TRBV18	TRBJ1-1	few	-	TGTGCCAGCTCACTACAACATGGAGGGAACACTGAAGCTTTCTTT	CASSLQHGGNTEAFF
TRBV2	TRBJ1-1	-	-	TGTGCCAGCAGGGCAGACGTCGGCACTGAAGCTTTCTTT	CASRADVGTEAFF
TRBV28	TRBJ2-3	-	-	TGTGCCAGCAGTTTAAACCCAGGGGCAGATACGCAGTATTTT	CASSLNPGADTQYF
TRBV4-1	TRBJ2-3	-	TRBD2	TGCGCCAGCAGCCAACGGACTAGCCTCCCAGATACGCAGTATTTT	CASSQRTSLPDTQYF
TRBV4-2	TRBJ2-1	-	TRBD2	TGTGCCAGCAGCCAAGGGGGACTAGCGGGGGTAGAGTCCTACAATGAGCAGTTCTTC	CASSQGGLAGVESYNEQFF
TRBV7-9	TRBJ2-1	-	TRBD2	TGTGCCAGCAGCCCTTGGGCGGGGGGGTCCTACAATGAGCAGTTCTTC	CASSPWAGGSYNEQFF